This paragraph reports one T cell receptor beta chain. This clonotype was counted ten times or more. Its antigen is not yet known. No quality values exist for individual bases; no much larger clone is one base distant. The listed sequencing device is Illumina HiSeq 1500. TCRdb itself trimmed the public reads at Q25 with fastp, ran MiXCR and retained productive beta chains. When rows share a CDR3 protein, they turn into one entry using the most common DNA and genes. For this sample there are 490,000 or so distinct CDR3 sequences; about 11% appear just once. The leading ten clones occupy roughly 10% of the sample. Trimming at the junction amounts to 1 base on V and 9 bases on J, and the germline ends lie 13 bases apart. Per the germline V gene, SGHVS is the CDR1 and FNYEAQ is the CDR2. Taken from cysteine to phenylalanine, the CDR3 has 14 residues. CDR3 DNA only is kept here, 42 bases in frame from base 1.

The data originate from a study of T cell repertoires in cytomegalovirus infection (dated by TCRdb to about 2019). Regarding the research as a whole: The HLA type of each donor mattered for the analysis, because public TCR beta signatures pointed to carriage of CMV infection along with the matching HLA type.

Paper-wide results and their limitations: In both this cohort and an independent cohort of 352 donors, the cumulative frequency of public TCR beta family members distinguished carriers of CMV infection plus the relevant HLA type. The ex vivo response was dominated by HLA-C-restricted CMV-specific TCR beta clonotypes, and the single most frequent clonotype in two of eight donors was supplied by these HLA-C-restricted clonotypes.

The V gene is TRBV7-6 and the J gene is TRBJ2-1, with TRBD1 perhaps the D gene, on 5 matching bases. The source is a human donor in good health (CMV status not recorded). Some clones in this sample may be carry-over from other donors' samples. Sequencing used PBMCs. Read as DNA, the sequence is TGTGCCAGCAGCTTAGGGGTAGGGGATAGTGAGCAGTTCTTC. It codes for CASSLGVGDSEQFF.